This T cell receptor (beta chain) was documented in a study of T-cell memory formation after mild COVID-19. Across the whole study: The two donors had largely donor-specific TCR clusters. Study-wide results and limits: Contracting clones localized mainly to CM and EM when CD4+ and mainly to EMRA when CD8+. Pre-infection memory held some responding clones, suggesting pre-existing cross-reactive T cells responded.

On this clonotype: As yet, its antigen is unknown.

TCRdb re-derived calls from the 5' RACE reads in MiXCR, one entry per CDR3 protein. Here the sample spans roughly 510,000 distinct CDR3 sequences, about 18% being singletons. The sample comprised PBMCs or a T cell subset sorted from them (not recorded which). The source is an adult woman who had mild COVID-19 (a few samples of this study predate the infection). Cell type and time point are not known.

The CDR3 sequence: CASSDGTSNEQFF. In DNA form, the CDR3 reads TGTGCCAGCAGCGACGGGACTAGCAATGAGCAGTTCTTC. The V call is TRBV12-3 or TRBV12-4, the J call TRBJ2-1; 8 bases map to TRBD2. The CDR3 consists of 13 residues. Trimming took 6 bases from V and 6 from J; bases not matched to a gene: 4.